The clone carrying this T cell receptor beta chain was counted a few times. Its target is unknown. One end of the junction varies from germline; a read error may be responsible. Using a J-beta primer mix together with a sample-barcoded 5' primer, a second PCR was run for about 6 to 12 cycles. Each cDNA molecule was tagged by a template-switch adaptor with 12 random nucleotides. TCRdb reprocessed the 5' RACE reads via MiXCR and lists one record per CDR3 protein. The sample holds some 1.5 million distinct CDR3 sequences, roughly 43% seen once. Germline V lookup: CDR1 PRHDT, CDR2 FYEKMQ (reference sequence). The CDR3 runs 14 residues. This entry is derived from a study of blood T cells in healthy people across ages. Regarding the study as a whole: Per million T cells, TCR beta diversity dropped roughly linearly as age increased.

V is TRBV13 and J is TRBJ1-6; no definite D call. The sequencing sample was made of blood. The receptor was isolated from a woman between 18 and 29 years old in good health. CDR3 in DNA: TGTGCCGGCAGCTTGATTGGGGAACGATCACCCCTCCACTTT. Protein sequence: CAGSLIGERSPLHF.